One and the same sample provided the 11 T cell receptor beta chains below, sequenced in a study of patients and donors after allogeneic stem cell transplantation. MiXCR, applied by TCRdb to the RT-PCR reads, yields one record per CDR3 protein. This table has about 960,000 distinct CDR3 sequences, roughly 18% appearing once. Sequenced material: blood, either unsorted or a sorted T cell fraction (not recorded which). These receptors came from a human donor who was either an allogeneic HSCT recipient or a stem cell or donor lymphocyte infusion donor (not recorded which). It is not recorded whose cells these are; they may come from a transplant donor.

The chain couples TRBV15 to TRBJ2-1; the D call may be TRBD1 or TRBD2 (5 bases each). V was pared by 3 bases and J by 10 bases, with 22 bases between. This CDR3 has 16 amino acids. Germline-derived CDR1 and CDR2 are LNHNV and YYDKDF (reference sequence). CDR3 loop: CATSSFGAGRLKEQFF. The CDR3, as DNA: TGTGCCACCAGCAGCTTCGGGGCAGGGCGCTTGAAGGAGCAGTTCTTC.

V is TRBV7-6 and J is TRBJ1-2; D gene unclear. Trimming removed 1 base from V and 11 bases from J, with 20 bases in between. Germline CDR1 SGHVS, CDR2 FNYEAQ. The CDR3 sequence is 15 residues long. The CDR3 DNA reads TGTGCCAGCAGCTTAGGCGGTCTTCAGAAGGCAGGTTACACCTTC. Translated, it gives CASSLGGLQKAGYTF.

V gene TRBV9 combines with J gene TRBJ2-5; D may be TRBD1 (6 bases). Germline V gene sequence: CDR1 SGDLS, CDR2 YYNGEE. CDR3 length: 16 residues. Deletions cut 0 bases from V and 0 bases from J, with 12 bases between. The CDR3 DNA reads as TGTGCCAGCAGCGTAGCCCTTCGGGACAACCAAGAGACCCAGTACTTC. As protein: CASSVALRDNQETQYF.

This clonotype occurred a few times. The genes are TRBV29-1 and TRBJ1-2; TRBD1 agrees at 8 bases. The length of the CDR3 is 12 residues. CDR1 SQVTM and CDR2 ANQGSEA come from the germline V gene. The junction had 5 bases not matched to a gene; V was cut back by 4 bases and J by 7 bases. The CDR3 region is CSVGHRGSGYTF. CDR3 bases: TGCAGCGTTGGACACAGGGGGTCTGGCTACACCTTC.

V is TRBV20-1 and J is TRBJ1-2; tentative D call: TRBD1 (6 bases). Germline V lookup: CDR1 DFQATT, CDR2 SNEGSKA (reference sequence). V lost 4 bases and J lost 5, with 11 bases in between. CDR3 size: 12 residues. DNA of the CDR3: TGCAGTGCTACAGGGGTGCGGTATGGCTACACCTTC. The encoded protein is CSATGVRYGYTF.

The sample holds many counts of this clonotype. The CDR3 region is CASSQELANPYQETQYF. Here the CDR3 DNA reads TGCGCCAGCAGCCAAGAGTTGGCAAACCCGTACCAAGAGACCCAGTACTTC. The chain combines TRBV4-3 with TRBJ2-5; no clear D. The CDR3 totals 17 residues. Germline V gene data show CDR1 as LGHNA and CDR2 as YSLEER. V dropped 0 bases and J dropped 0 bases, with 14 bases sitting between them.

V and J are TRBV20-1 and TRBJ1-2, with a possible D match to TRBD1 (6 bases). V was trimmed by 4 bases and J by 4 bases, leaving 22 bases between them. In germline, CDR1 is DFQATT, CDR2 SNEGSKA (reference sequence). This CDR3 has 16 amino acids. The CDR3 coding sequence is TGCAGTGCTATACCCGACAGGCGATCGGTGGGCTATGGCTACACCTTC. Amino acid sequence: CSAIPDRRSVGYGYTF.

The gene calls are TRBV20-1 and TRBJ2-3, with 9 bases matching TRBD1. The CDR3 is 13 residues long. V dropped 5 bases and J dropped 4; count of bases not matched to a gene: 4. Germline CDR1 DFQATT, CDR2 SNEGSKA (reference sequence). CDR3 loop: CSAHRTGADTQYF. CDR3 bases: TGCAGTGCTCATCGGACAGGGGCAGATACGCAGTATTTT.

The V and J genes are TRBV4-2 and TRBJ2-1; D perhaps matches TRBD2 (5 bases). The germline V and J ends were trimmed by 4 bases and 9 bases, with 13 bases remaining between them. Per the germline V gene, CDR1 is LGHNA and CDR2 is YNFKEQ. There are 13 residues in the CDR3. CDR3 nucleotide sequence: TGTGCCAGCAGCCTAGATCTTCTAGCTGAGCAGTTCTTC. It specifies CASSLDLLAEQFF.

V usage is TRBV4-3 and J usage is TRBJ2-2, with 8 bases matching TRBD2. V lost 0 bases, J lost 0 bases, and 6 bases stayed unmatched. The CDR3 has 18 amino acids. Germline V lookup: CDR1 LGHNA, CDR2 YSLEER. In nucleotides, the CDR3 is TGCGCCAGCAGCCAAGAGGTTAGCGGGGCTTCGAACACCGGGGAGCTGTTTTTT. It specifies CASSQEVSGASNTGELFF.

This chain joins TRBV10-2 and TRBJ2-3, with TRBD1 as a possible D gene (6 bases). The CDR3 consists of 15 residues. Germline assignment: CDR1 WSHSY and CDR2 SAAADI. Trimming took off 3 bases at V and 0 bases at J, with 10 bases between the two ends. Here the CDR3 DNA reads TGCGCCAGCAGTGACCAGGGGAGTAGCACAGATACGCAGTATTTT. This encodes CASSDQGSSTDTQYF.